What follows are 27 T cell receptor beta chains derived from one specimen sequenced in a study of beta chain features in type 1 diabetes. Expressed TCRB transcripts got sequenced, as all isolated RNA was reverse transcribed. Libraries were prepared by immunoSEQ multiplex PCR; TCRdb keeps only in-frame clonotypes and omits some of them. The sample consists of around 710,000 clones, 12% of them appearing once. Study observations and caveats: Within each of all four CD4+ subsets, Type 1 diabetes patients had TCRB CDR3s that were moderately but significantly shorter.

These receptors lack a known antigen. The specimen was naive CD4+ T cells from blood. These receptors were obtained from a man under 40 with type 1 diabetes.

This clone has more than one count but fewer than ten. This rearrangement joins TRBV7-9 to TRBJ1-6; D call uncertain. The CDR3 spans 15 residues. Germline CDR1 reads SEHNR; CDR2 reads FQNEAQ (reference sequence). V dropped 2 bases and J dropped 8 bases, with 13 bases sitting between them. The CDR3, as DNA: TGTGCCAGCAGCTTACGTTCGATTGGGGATTCACCCCTCCACTTT. Protein sequence: CASSLRSIGDSPLHF.

The sample holds a few counts of this clone. The V and J genes are TRBV2 and TRBJ1-6, with D tentatively TRBD1 (5 bases). CDR1 and CDR2 from the germline V gene are SNHLY and FYNNEI. Trimming removed 2 bases at V and 9 bases at J, with 14 bases between. The CDR3 totals 15 residues. This chain's CDR3 is CASSEIQGSTSPLHF. The DNA of the CDR3 is TGTGCCAGCAGTGAAATCCAGGGCTCTACTTCACCCCTCCACTTT.

CDR3 amino acids: CASSFNGGEQYF. The DNA of the CDR3 is TGTGCCAGCAGTTTCAATGGCGGCGAGCAGTACTTC. The V call is TRBV28, the J call TRBJ2-7; D remains ambiguous. CDR3 length: 12 residues. CDR1 is MDHEN and CDR2 is SYDVKM in the germline V gene. Trimming cost V 3 bases and J 6 bases, with 9 bases left between them.

This clone has only a few counts. CDR3 nucleotides: TGTGCCAGTAGTCCCCGTGGGGGGAACTATGGCTACACCTTC. Translation: CASSPRGGNYGYTF. This rearrangement joins TRBV19 to TRBJ1-2; tentative D call: TRBD1 (5 bases). Trimming took off 5 bases at V and 2 bases at J, with 12 bases between the two ends. The CDR3 loop spans 14 amino acids. Germline V gene sequence: CDR1 LNHDA, CDR2 SQIVND (reference sequence). The entire variable domain, with the rest obtained from reference TRBV19 and TRBJ1-2, is as follows: DGGITQSPKYLFRKEGQNVTLSCEQNLNHDAMYWYRQDPGQGLRLIYYSQIVNDFQKGDIAEGYSVSREKKESFPLTVTSAQKNPTAFYLCASSPRGGNYGYTFGSGTRLTVV.

A few counts support this clone. The chain links TRBV5-6 to TRBJ2-6, with 7 bases lining up with TRBD1. The J segment lost 0 bases and the V segment lost 5 bases, leaving 8 bases of the junction unmatched. From germline, CDR1 is SGHDT and CDR2 YYEEEE. CDR3 length: 17 residues. The CDR3 DNA reads as TGTGCCAGCAGGGAAGACAGGGTAGACTCTGGGGCCAACGTCCTGACTTTC. Protein: CASREDRVDSGANVLTF.

This clone occurred a few times. The chain uses TRBV28 and TRBJ2-7; D unresolved. Germline CDR1 MDHEN, CDR2 SYDVKM. This CDR3 has 14 amino acids. Trimming removed 6 bases at V and 0 bases at J, with 12 bases between. For the CDR3, the DNA is TGTGCCAGCAGCCGCCTCTACGGCTCCTACGAGCAGTACTTC. Amino acids: CASSRLYGSYEQYF.

This clone came up a few times. The CDR3 loop reads CASSTLLGTTYEQYF. DNA for the CDR3: TGTGCCAGCAGCACCCTGTTGGGCACCACCTACGAGCAGTACTTC. The chain employs TRBV5-6 and TRBJ2-7; the D is unclear. There are 15 residues in the CDR3. Trimming removed 4 bases from V and 2 bases from J, with 16 bases in between. The V gene's germline CDR1 is SGHDT and CDR2 YYEEEE. Using reference TRBV5-6 and TRBJ2-7 for the parts outside the CDR3, the full variable domain is DAGVTQSPTHLIKTRGQQVTLRCSPKSGHDTVSWYQQALGQGPQFIFQYYEEEERQRGNFPDRFSGHQFPNYSSELNVNALLLGDSALYLCASSTLLGTTYEQYFGPGTRLTVT.

The chain combines TRBV7-2 with TRBJ2-1; weak D call: TRBD2 (6 bases). The CDR3 is made up of 13 amino acids. Germline-derived CDR1 and CDR2 are SGHTA and FQGNSA. Trimming removed 11 bases from V and 0 bases from J, with 11 bases in between. In nucleotides, the CDR3 is TGTGCCGCGGGGAATAGCTCCTACAATGAGCAGTTCTTC. The encoded protein is CAAGNSSYNEQFF. The variable domain in full, completed from reference TRBV7-2 and TRBJ2-1, reads GAGVSQSPSNKVTEKGKDVELRCDPISGHTALYWYRQSLGQGLEFLIYFQGNSAPDKSGLPSDRFSAERTGGSVSTLTIQRTQQEDSAVYLCAAGNSSYNEQFFGPGTRLTVL.

The sample holds a few counts of this clone. The chain is built from TRBV7-2 and TRBJ1-1; D gene unclear. V lost 2 bases to trimming and J lost 8 bases, with 15 bases between them. From germline, CDR1 is SGHTA and CDR2 FQGNSA. There are 14 residues in the CDR3. CDR3 loop: CASSLTLRNSEAFF. As DNA, the CDR3 is TGTGCCAGCAGCTTAACCCTGAGAAATTCGGAAGCTTTCTTT.

This clone was seen a few times. J is TRBJ2-3 and V is TRBV9; 8 bases fit TRBD2. The ends lost 0 bases at V and 1 base at J; junction bases unmatched: 7. The germline V gene encodes CDR1 SGDLS and CDR2 YYNGEE. CDR3 length: 17 amino acids. DNA for the CDR3: TGTGCCAGCAGCGTAGGTAGCGGGGTAGGGGGCACAGATACGCAGTATTTT. Encoded protein: CASSVGSGVGGTDTQYF.

The V call is TRBV7-6, the J call TRBJ2-2, with 7 nucleotides matching TRBD2. CDR3 size: 15 residues. The V and J ends lost 5 bases and 4 bases, in that order; junction bases with no gene match: 7. The germline CDR1 and CDR2 sequences are SGHVS and FNYEAQ. The chain's CDR3 is CASSLIGGGTGELFF. CDR3 DNA sequence: TGTGCCAGCAGCCTTATCGGCGGGGGCACCGGGGAGCTGTTTTTT.

The chain recombines TRBV18 with TRBJ2-5; the D is unclear. The J call may be faulty, since TRBJ2-7 better matches the DNA end. The CDR3 covers 14 residues. Germline V gene data show CDR1 as KGHSH and CDR2 as LQKENI. CDR3 nucleotide sequence: TGTGCCAGCTCACCACCCGAACGGAACTACGAGCAGTACTTC. Translated: CASSPPERNYEQYF.

This clone was found a few times. The chain joins TRBV5-1 to TRBJ1-5, with D uncertain. Germline CDR1 and CDR2: SGHRS and YFSETQ. The CDR3 totals 15 residues. Deletions cut 4 bases from V and 6 bases from J, with 17 bases between. The CDR3 bases are TGCGCCAGCAGCCCTGGACCAACCTCGGGTCAGCCCCAGCATTTT. It specifies CASSPGPTSGQPQHF. Using reference TRBV5-1 and TRBJ1-5 for the parts outside the CDR3, the full variable domain is KAGVTQTPRYLIKTRGQQVTLSCSPISGHRSVSWYQQTPGQGLQFLFEYFSETQRNKGNFPGRFSGRQFSNSRSEMNVSTLELGDSALYLCASSPGPTSGQPQHFGDGTRLSIL.

This clone came up a few times. This chain uses TRBV2 with TRBJ1-2, with D tentatively TRBD1 (5 bases). CDR1 and CDR2 (germline): SNHLY, FYNNEI. This CDR3 is 14 amino acids long. Trimming left V 4 bases short and J 2 bases short, with 11 bases between. CDR3 region: CASSGDRANYGYTF. DNA for the CDR3: TGTGCCAGCAGTGGAGACAGAGCCAACTATGGCTACACCTTC.

The chain carries TRBV6-1 and TRBJ1-4; tentative D call: TRBD1 (5 bases). With 2 bases removed from V and 0 bases from J, the gap between germline ends came to 7 bases. Germline CDR1 reads MNHNS; CDR2 reads SASEGT. The CDR3 has 15 residues. For the CDR3, the DNA is TGTGCCAGCAGTGAACAGGGACCAACTAATGAAAAACTGTTTTTT. Its translation: CASSEQGPTNEKLFF.

This chain links TRBV7-2 with TRBJ1-2, with D perhaps TRBD1 (5 bases). The CDR3 runs 15 residues. Germline values: CDR1 SGHTA, CDR2 FQGNSA. V lost 3 bases, J lost 0 bases, and 11 bases lay in between. CDR3 in amino acids: CASSFDRPTNYGYTF. The CDR3 nucleotides read TGTGCCAGCAGCTTCGACAGACCTACTAACTATGGCTACACCTTC.

A note on this clone: Other DNA sequences from this sample encode an identical CDR3 as well. J is TRBJ2-1 and V is TRBV30; 7 bases agree with TRBD1. The CDR3 contains 13 residues. The V gene end was trimmed by 0 bases and the J gene end by 9 bases; junction bases not matched to a gene: 5. Germline assignment: CDR1 GTSNPN and CDR2 SVGIG (reference sequence). CDR3 amino acids: CAWSVRGGGEQFF. The CDR3 DNA follows: TGTGCCTGGAGTGTACGAGGGGGCGGTGAGCAGTTCTTC.

This rearrangement joins TRBV6-5 to TRBJ2-7, with D possibly being TRBD1 or TRBD2 (5 bases each). V was pared by 1 base and J by 1 base, with 11 bases between. Germline-derived CDR1 and CDR2 are MNHEY and SVGAGI. The CDR3 extends over 15 amino acids. In nucleotides, the CDR3 is TGTGCCAGCAGTTACTTGGGGACCTCGTCCTACGAGCAGTACTTC. Translation: CASSYLGTSSYEQYF.

The chain couples TRBV19 to TRBJ1-2; D ambiguous. Trimming shortened V by 3 bases and J by 4 bases, and 12 bases separated the two germline ends. The V gene's germline CDR1 is LNHDA and CDR2 SQIVND (reference sequence). The CDR3 is made up of 14 amino acids. The CDR3 bases are TGTGCCAGTAGTATTGACACCGGGCCCTATGGCTACACCTTC. Amino acids: CASSIDTGPYGYTF.

This clone was counted only a few times. The CDR3 DNA reads TGTGCCAGTACCGATCAGGGGGACCCCAGCAGAAGGCAGTATTTT. It encodes CASTDQGDPSRRQYF. J is TRBJ2-3 and V is TRBV19; TRBD1 agrees at 7 bases. CDR3 length: 15 residues. After removal of 7 bases from V and 11 bases from J, the junction contained 18 bases not matched to a gene. Germline V gene lookup returns CDR1 LNHDA and CDR2 SQIVND (reference sequence).

This clone was found a few times. J is TRBJ1-5 and V is TRBV18; 8 bases align to TRBD1. Germline V CDR1 and CDR2: KGHSH, LQKENI. The CDR3 runs 15 residues. J lost 3 bases, V lost 3 bases, and 4 bases had no gene match. CDR3 residues: CASSPAGQDNQPQHF. In DNA form, the CDR3 reads TGTGCCAGCTCACCCGCGGGACAGGACAATCAGCCCCAGCATTTT.

The chain carries TRBV9 and TRBJ2-5; TRBD1 agrees at 8 bases. Germline values: CDR1 SGDLS, CDR2 YYNGEE. CDR3 length: 14 residues. J was trimmed by 5 bases and V by 4 bases; bases with no gene match: 7. CDR3 region: CASSLRTGTETQYF. The DNA of the CDR3 is TGTGCCAGCAGCCTCAGGACAGGGACGGAGACCCAGTACTTC.

Comment on this clone: Other DNA sequences in the same sample also yield this CDR3. The chain is built from TRBV9 and TRBJ1-2, with 8 bases identical to TRBD1. CDR1 is SGDLS and CDR2 is YYNGEE in the germline V gene. The CDR3 is 13 residues long. V gave up 0 bases and J gave up 8 bases; unmatched junction bases: 3. The CDR3 is CASSVAQGGGYTF. In DNA form, the CDR3 reads TGTGCCAGCAGCGTAGCACAGGGGGGCGGCTACACCTTC.

CDR3 sequence reads: CASSFGQGIDEQYF. CDR3 in DNA: TGTGCCAGCAGTTTCGGGCAGGGAATTGACGAGCAGTACTTC. The chain recombines TRBV27 with TRBJ2-7; tentatively, D is TRBD1 (5 bases). The CDR3 totals 14 residues. The V gene lost 3 bases and the J gene lost 5 bases, with 14 bases spanning the gap. Germline V CDR1 and CDR2: MNHEY, SMNVEV (reference sequence).

This clone was observed a few times. This chain joins TRBV11-2 and TRBJ2-7; D is undetermined. V dropped 2 bases and J dropped 0 bases, with 17 bases sitting between them. CDR1 and CDR2 (germline): SGHAT, FQNNGV. The CDR3 loop spans 17 amino acids. This chain's CDR3 is CASSLPNPRHHSYEQYF. The CDR3 bases are TGTGCCAGCAGCTTACCCAATCCCCGCCACCACTCCTACGAGCAGTACTTC.

The table lists this clone with a few counts. The gene calls are TRBV4-3 and TRBJ2-3; possibly TRBD1 for D (6 bases). Germline V CDR1 and CDR2: LGHNA, YSLEER. V gave up 5 bases and J gave up 3 bases, with 15 bases separating them. This CDR3 is built from 15 residues. The CDR3 protein is CASSFQGMSTDTQYF. DNA of the CDR3: TGCGCCAGCAGCTTCCAGGGGATGAGTACAGATACGCAGTATTTT.

In its sample, this clone was seen a few times. The J gene is TRBJ2-3, the V gene TRBV6-5; D is uncertain. Germline values: CDR1 MNHEY, CDR2 SVGAGI. V was clipped by 10 bases and J by 1 base, with 9 bases between them. This CDR3 spans 12 amino acids. In nucleotides, the CDR3 is TGTGCCACCGCAGTCCGCACAGATACGCAGTATTTT. Translation: CATAVRTDTQYF.